One and the same sample provided the 8 T cell receptor beta chains below, sequenced in a study of blood T cell repertoires in COVID-19. Assay used: immunoSEQ multiplex PCR; TCRdb lists only in-frame clones, some missing. Counted here are about 110,000 clones, approximately 81% occurring once; the ten biggest clones make up roughly 4.6%. Sequencing input: peripheral blood. The receptors come from a human donor in a cohort sampled during active COVID-19.

The chain combines TRBV24-1 with TRBJ2-5; 12 positions match TRBD1. The germline gives CDR1 KGHDR, CDR2 SFDVKD. V lost 3 bases, J lost 5 bases, and 6 bases stayed unmatched. This CDR3 region has 16 residues. The CDR3 region has the DNA TGTGCCACCAGTGATACGGGGACAGGGGGCGCGGAGACCCAGTACTTC. The encoded protein is CATSDTGTGGAETQYF.

This chain connects TRBV28 to TRBJ1-3; D might be TRBD1 (5 bases). With 4 bases removed from V and 0 bases from J, the gap between germline ends came to 16 bases. CDR3 length: 17 residues. The germline gives CDR1 MDHEN, CDR2 SYDVKM. CDR3 sequence reads: CASSWGTLASSGNTIYF. The DNA of the CDR3 is TGTGCCAGCAGTTGGGGCACCCTCGCAAGCTCTGGAAACACCATATATTTT.

The chain links TRBV28 to TRBJ1-2, with D possibly TRBD1 on 6 matching bases. V gave up 8 bases and J gave up 1 base, with 8 bases separating them. The germline CDR1 and CDR2 sequences are MDHEN and SYDVKM. CDR3 length equals 12 residues. The CDR3 sequence is CASVRGNYGYTF. CDR3 DNA sequence: TGTGCCAGCGTCAGGGGTAACTATGGCTACACCTTC.

V is TRBV7-9 and J is TRBJ1-5; D uncertain. V shed 0 bases and J shed 4 bases, with 4 bases lying between them. Germline CDR1 SEHNR, CDR2 FQNEAQ (reference sequence). The CDR3 totals 13 residues. The CDR3 spells CASSLATNQPQHF. CDR3 sequence (DNA): TGTGCCAGCAGCTTAGCGACTAATCAGCCCCAGCATTTT.

V usage is TRBV29-1 and J usage is TRBJ2-5, with TRBD1 identical over 8 bases. Germline CDR1 is SQVTM and CDR2 is ANQGSEA. The V and J ends lost 8 bases and 6 bases, in that order; junction bases with no gene match: 8. The CDR3 has 12 residues. CDR3 sequence (DNA): TGCAGCCTCCGGACAGGGAGGCAGACCCAGTACTTC. Amino acids: CSLRTGRQTQYF.

The genes are TRBV3-1 (or the pseudogene TRBV3-2) and TRBJ2-2, with 11 bases identical to TRBD1. This CDR3 spans 16 amino acids. CDR1 is LGHDT and CDR2 is YNNKEL in the germline V gene (reference sequence). Trimming took 4 bases from V and 6 from J; bases not matched to a gene: 7. CDR3 bases: TGTGCCAGCAGCCCCGGGACAGGGGGAGCAGCCGGGGAGCTGTTTTTT. It is translated as CASSPGTGGAAGELFF.

The chain employs TRBV2 and TRBJ1-5, with TRBD1 matching over 8 bases. Germline assignment: CDR1 SNHLY and CDR2 FYNNEI. J lost 4 bases, V lost 4 bases, and 9 bases had no gene match. This CDR3 comprises 16 residues. The CDR3 here is CASSAFPTGGNQPQHF. In nucleotides, the CDR3 is TGTGCCAGCAGTGCCTTTCCCACAGGGGGTAATCAGCCCCAGCATTTT.

This rearrangement joins TRBV27 to TRBJ1-6, with D tentatively TRBD1 (5 bases). Germline V gene sequence: CDR1 MNHEY, CDR2 SMNVEV (reference sequence). The CDR3 totals 15 residues. V was clipped by 3 bases and J by 7 bases, with 13 bases between them. The CDR3 region has the DNA TGTGCCAGCAGTTTTCTCCGCGGGGCCAATTCACCCCTCCACTTT. Its translation is CASSFLRGANSPLHF.